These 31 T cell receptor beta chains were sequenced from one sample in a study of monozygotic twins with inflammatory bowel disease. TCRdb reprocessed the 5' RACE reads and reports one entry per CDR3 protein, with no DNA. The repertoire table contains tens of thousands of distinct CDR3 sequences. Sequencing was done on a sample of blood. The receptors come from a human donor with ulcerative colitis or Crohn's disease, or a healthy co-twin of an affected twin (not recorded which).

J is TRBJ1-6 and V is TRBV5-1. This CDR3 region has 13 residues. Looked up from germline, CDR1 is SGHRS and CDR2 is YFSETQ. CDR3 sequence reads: CASSLAGRSPLHF.

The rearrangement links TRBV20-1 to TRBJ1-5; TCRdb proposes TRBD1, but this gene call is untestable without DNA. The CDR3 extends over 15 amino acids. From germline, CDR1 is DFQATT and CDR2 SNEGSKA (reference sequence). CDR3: CSARDIAARGQPQHF.

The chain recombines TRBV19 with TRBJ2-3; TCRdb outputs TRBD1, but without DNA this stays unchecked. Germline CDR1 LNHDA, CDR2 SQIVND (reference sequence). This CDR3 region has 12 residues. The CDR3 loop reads CATAQEGDTQYF.

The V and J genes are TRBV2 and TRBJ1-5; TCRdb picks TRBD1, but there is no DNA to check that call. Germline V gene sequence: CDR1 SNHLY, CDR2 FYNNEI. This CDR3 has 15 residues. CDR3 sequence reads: CASRGQAYSNQPQHF.

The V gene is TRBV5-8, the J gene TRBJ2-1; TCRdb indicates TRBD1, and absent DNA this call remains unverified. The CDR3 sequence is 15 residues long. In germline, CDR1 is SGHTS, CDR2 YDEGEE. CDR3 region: CASSTGQVIYNEQFF.

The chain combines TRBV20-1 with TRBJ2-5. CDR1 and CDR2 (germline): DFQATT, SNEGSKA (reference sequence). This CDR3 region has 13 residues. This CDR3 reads CSAIDSFQETQYF.

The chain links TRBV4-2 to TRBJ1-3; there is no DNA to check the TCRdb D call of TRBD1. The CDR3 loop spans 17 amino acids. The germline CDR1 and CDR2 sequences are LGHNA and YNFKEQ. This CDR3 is CASSQTDSYPSGNTIYF.

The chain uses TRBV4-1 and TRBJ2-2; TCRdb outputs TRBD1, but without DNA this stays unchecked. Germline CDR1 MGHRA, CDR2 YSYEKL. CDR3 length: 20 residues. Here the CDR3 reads CASNARWDSFVPANTGELFF.

CDR3 amino acids: CASSLNAGGTEQFF. The chain is built from TRBV7-2 and TRBJ2-1; as DNA is missing, the TRBD2 call by TCRdb cannot be tested. Germline lookup yields CDR1 SGHTA and CDR2 FQGNSA. The CDR3 contains 14 residues. Full variable domain (outside the CDR3, taken from reference TRBV7-2 and TRBJ2-1): GAGVSQSPSNKVTEKGKDVELRCDPISGHTALYWYRQSLGQGLEFLIYFQGNSAPDKSGLPSDRFSAERTGGSVSTLTIQRTQQEDSAVYLCASSLNAGGTEQFFGPGTRLTVL.

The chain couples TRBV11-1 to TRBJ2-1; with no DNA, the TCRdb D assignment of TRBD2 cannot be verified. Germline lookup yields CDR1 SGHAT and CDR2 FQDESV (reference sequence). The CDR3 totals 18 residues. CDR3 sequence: CASSRTPAGLAAYNEQFF.

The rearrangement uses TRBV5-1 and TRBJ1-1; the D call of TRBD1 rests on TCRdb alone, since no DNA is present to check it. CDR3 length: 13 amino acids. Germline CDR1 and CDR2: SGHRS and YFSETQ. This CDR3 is CASSFTGETEAFF.

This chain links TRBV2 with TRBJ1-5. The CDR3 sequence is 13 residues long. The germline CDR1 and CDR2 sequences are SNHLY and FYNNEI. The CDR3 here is CASSEEAGQPQHF.

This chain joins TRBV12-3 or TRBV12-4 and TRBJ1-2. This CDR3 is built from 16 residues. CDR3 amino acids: CASSKGPLVEVYGYTF.

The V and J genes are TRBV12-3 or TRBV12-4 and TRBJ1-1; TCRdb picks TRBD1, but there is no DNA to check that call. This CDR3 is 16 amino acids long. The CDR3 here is CASSFRGFGGNTEAFF.

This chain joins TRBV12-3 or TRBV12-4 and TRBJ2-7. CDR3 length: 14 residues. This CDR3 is CASSLAWTGNEQYF.

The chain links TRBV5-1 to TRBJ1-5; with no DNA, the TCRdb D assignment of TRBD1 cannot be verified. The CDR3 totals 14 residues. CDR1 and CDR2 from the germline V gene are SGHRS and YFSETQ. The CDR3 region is CASSTGTDNQPQHF. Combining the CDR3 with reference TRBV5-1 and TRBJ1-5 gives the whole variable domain KAGVTQTPRYLIKTRGQQVTLSCSPISGHRSVSWYQQTPGQGLQFLFEYFSETQRNKGNFPGRFSGRQFSNSRSEMNVSTLELGDSALYLCASSTGTDNQPQHFGDGTRLSIL.

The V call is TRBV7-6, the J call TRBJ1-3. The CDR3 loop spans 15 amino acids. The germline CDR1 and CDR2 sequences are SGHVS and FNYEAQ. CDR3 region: CASSLASQNRNTIYF.

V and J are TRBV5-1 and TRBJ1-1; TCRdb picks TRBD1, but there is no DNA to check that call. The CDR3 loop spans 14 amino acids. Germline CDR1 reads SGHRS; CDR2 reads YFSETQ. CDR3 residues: CASSADRVDTEAFF.

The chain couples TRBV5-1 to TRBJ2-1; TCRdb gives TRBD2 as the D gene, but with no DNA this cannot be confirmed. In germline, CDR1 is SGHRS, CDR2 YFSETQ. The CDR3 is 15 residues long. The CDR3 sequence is CASSLGLAANNEQFF.

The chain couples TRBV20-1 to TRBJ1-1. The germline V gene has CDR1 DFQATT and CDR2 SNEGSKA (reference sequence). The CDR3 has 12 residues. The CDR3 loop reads CSARQVNTEAFF.

CDR3 in amino acids: CASSDGWGSNQPQHF. The chain recombines TRBV6-1 with TRBJ1-5. CDR1 and CDR2 (germline): MNHNS, SASEGT. This CDR3 has 15 amino acids.

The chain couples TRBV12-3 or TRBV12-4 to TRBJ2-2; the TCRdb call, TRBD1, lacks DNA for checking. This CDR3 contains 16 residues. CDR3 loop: CASSLGQATNTGELFF.

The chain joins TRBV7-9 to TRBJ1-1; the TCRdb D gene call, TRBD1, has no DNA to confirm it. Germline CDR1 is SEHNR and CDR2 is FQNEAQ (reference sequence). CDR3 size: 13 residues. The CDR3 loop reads CASMQRGPTEAFF. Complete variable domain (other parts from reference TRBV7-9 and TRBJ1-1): DTGVSQNPRHKITKRGQNVTFRCDPISEHNRLYWYRQTLGQGPEFLTYFQNEAQLEKSRLLSDRFSAERPKGSFSTLEIQRTEQGDSAMYLCASMQRGPTEAFFGQGTRLTVV.

CDR3 sequence reads: CAISSPEGANTIYF. The chain joins TRBV10-3 to TRBJ1-3; the TRBD1 assignment by TCRdb is unverifiable without DNA. This CDR3 is built from 14 residues. Germline loops: CDR1 ENHRY, CDR2 SYGVKD.

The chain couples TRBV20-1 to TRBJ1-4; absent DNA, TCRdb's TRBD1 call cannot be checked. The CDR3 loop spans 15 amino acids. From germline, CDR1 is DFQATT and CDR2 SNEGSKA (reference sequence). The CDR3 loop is CSVQGANFGNEKLFF.

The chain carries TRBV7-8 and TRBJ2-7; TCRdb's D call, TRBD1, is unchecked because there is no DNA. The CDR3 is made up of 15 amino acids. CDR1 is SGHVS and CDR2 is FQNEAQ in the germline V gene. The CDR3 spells CASSLTGIGGFEQYF. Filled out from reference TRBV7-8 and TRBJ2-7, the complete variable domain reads GAGVSQSPRYKVAKRGQDVALRCDPISGHVSLFWYQQALGQGPEFLTYFQNEAQLDKSGLPSDRFFAERPEGSVSTLKIQRTQQEDSAVYLCASSLTGIGGFEQYFGPGTRLTVT.

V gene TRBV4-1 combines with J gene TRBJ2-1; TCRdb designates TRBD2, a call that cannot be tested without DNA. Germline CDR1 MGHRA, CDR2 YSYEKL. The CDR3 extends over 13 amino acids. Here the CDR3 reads CASSQDMGTKQFF.

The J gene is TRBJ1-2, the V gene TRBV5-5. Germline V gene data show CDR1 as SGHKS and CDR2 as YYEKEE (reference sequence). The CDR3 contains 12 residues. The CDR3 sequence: CASSRVDYGYTF.

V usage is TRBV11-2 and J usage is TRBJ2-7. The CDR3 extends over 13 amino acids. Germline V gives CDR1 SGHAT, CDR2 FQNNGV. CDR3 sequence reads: CASSFGVGNEQYF.

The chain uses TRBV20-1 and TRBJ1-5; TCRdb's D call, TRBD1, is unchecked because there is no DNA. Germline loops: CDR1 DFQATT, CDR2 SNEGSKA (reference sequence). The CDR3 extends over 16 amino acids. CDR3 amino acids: CSAEKTARGGNQPQHF.

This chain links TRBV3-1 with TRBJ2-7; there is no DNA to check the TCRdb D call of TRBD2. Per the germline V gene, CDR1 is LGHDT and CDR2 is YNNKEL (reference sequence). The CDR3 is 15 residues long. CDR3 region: CASSPPGLGSYEQYF.